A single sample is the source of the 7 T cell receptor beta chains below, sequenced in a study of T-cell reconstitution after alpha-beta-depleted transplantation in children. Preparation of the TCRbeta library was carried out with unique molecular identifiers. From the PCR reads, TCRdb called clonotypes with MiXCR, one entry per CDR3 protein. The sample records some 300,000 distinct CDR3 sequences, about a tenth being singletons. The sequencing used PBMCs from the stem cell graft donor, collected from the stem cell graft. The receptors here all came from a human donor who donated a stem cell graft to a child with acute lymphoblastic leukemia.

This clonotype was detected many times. In DNA form, the CDR3 reads TGTGCCAGCAGCTTGGCCGGGTTGAGGGAAGGCACCAATGAGCAGTTCTTC. Translating it yields CASSLAGLREGTNEQFF. The chain uses TRBV5-5 and TRBJ2-1; possible D gene TRBD2, 5 bases. From germline, CDR1 is SGHKS and CDR2 YYEKEE (reference sequence). V gave up 0 bases and J gave up 6 bases, with 19 bases separating them. The CDR3 length is 17 residues.

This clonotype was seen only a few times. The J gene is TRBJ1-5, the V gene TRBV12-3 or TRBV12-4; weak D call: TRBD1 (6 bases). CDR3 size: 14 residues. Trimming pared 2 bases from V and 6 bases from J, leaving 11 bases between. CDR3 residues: CASSLLQGGQPQHF. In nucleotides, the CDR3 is TGTGCCAGCAGTTTATTACAGGGAGGTCAGCCCCAGCATTTT.

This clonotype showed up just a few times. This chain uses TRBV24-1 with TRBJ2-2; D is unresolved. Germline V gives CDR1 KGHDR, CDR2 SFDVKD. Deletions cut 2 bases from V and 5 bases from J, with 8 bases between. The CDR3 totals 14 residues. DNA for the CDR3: TGTGCCACCAGTGATTGGCGGAAAACCGGGGAGCTGTTTTTT. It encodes CATSDWRKTGELFF.

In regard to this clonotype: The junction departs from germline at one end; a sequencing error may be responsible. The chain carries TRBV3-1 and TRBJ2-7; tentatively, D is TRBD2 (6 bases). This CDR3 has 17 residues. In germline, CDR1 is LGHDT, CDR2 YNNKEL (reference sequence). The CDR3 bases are TGTGCCAGCTGCCAAGGTGGTAGGGCAGGGAGGTCCTACGAGCAGTACTTC. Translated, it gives CASCQGGRAGRSYEQYF.

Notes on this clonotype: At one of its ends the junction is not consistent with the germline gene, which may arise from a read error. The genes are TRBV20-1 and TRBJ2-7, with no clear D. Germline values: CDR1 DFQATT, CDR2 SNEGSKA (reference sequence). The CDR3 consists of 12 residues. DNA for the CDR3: TGCAGTGCTGGAGAAGGCTACTACGAGCAGTACTTC. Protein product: CSAGEGYYEQYF.

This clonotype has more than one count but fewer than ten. The CDR3 DNA reads as TGCGCCAGCAGCCTAGGAGGACTGGGACAGACTTTATATAGCAATCAGCCCCAGCATTTT. This sequence encodes CASSLGGLGQTLYSNQPQHF. The chain combines TRBV4-1 with TRBJ1-5; 7 nucleotides line up with TRBD1. Germline CDR1 and CDR2: MGHRA and YSYEKL. V shed 4 bases, J shed 0 bases, and the junction held 18 bases outside the gene matches. The CDR3 sequence is 20 residues long.

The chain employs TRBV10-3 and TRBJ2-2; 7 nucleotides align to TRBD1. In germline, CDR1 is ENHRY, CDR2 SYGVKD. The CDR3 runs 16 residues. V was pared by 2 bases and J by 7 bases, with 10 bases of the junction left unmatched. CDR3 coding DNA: TGTGCCATCAGTGAGGACAGGGCACGAAGAGACGGGGAGCTGTTTTTT. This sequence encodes CAISEDRARRDGELFF.